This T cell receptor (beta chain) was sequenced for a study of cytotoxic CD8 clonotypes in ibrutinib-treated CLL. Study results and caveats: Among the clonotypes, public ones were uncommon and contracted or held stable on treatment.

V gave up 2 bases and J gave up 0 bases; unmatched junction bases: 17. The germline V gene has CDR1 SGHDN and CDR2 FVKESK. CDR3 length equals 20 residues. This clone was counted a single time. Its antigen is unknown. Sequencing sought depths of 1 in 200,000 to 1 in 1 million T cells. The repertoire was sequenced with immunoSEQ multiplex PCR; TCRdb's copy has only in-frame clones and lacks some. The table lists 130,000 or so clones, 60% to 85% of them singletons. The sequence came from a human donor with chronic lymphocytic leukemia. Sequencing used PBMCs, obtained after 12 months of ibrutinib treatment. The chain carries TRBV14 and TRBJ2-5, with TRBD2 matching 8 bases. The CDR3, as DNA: TGTGCCAGCAGCCAAATTGACCCGTGGACTAGCTTGGGAAACCAAGAGACCCAGTACTTC. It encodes CASSQIDPWTSLGNQETQYF.